The clone carrying this T cell receptor (beta chain) was recorded once. This entry is derived from a study of blood T cell repertoires in COVID-19. As for the study in general: Spain, Italy and the United States supplied samples that represented acute and convalescent COVID-19. T cells, B-cell-depleted T cells, or PBMCs provided the cDNA or gDNA that served as material.

The CDR3 loop spans 19 amino acids. Germline assignment: CDR1 SGHVS and CDR2 FNYEAQ. V was clipped by 2 bases and J by 2 bases, with 21 bases between them. Under the authors' procedure: Cell counts per sample came from amplifying reference gene primers. Sequencing was performed with immunoSEQ multiplex PCR; in TCRdb, only in-frame clones are kept and a portion is missing. From that table come the V and J calls and clone size; the DNA was used to work out D and trimming. The sample lists 100,000 to 150,000 clones; 80% to 90% were seen once. The V gene is TRBV7-6, the J gene TRBJ2-2, with D maybe TRBD1 (6 bases). Sequenced material: peripheral blood. The TCR comes from a man in his fifties or sixties with active or convalescent COVID-19. The CDR3 sequence is CASSLIPGAATLNTGELFF. The DNA for the CDR3 is TGTGCCAGCAGCTTAATCCCAGGGGCCGCTACCCTTAACACCGGGGAGCTGTTTTTT.